These 22 T cell receptor beta chains came from one sample sequenced in a study of T cells in Graves' hyperthyroidism and ophthalmopathy. TCR beta CDR3 region amplification was performed from RNA transcripts. The HTBI set primed first-round TCR CDR3 RT-PCR. TCRdb re-analysed the multiplex PCR reads in MiXCR, keeping a single row per CDR3 protein. This sample has about 210,000 distinct CDR3 sequences, with more than 15% found just once. Sequenced material: blood. The origin of the receptors is a man between 45 and 60 years old with Graves' hyperthyroidism.

As to this clonotype: Given a much more abundant clone one base away, this may be a read error. V and J are TRBV28 and TRBJ1-4; 7 nucleotides line up with TRBD1. Germline assignment: CDR1 MDHEN and CDR2 SYDVKM. The CDR3 covers 16 residues. The CDR3 is CAGSLEGAQSNEKLFF. CDR3 DNA sequence: TGTGCCGGCAGTTTAGAGGGGGCGCAGAGTAATGAAAAACTGTTTTTT.

This clonotype was counted many times. The chain uses TRBV6-2 or TRBV6-3 and TRBJ2-3; no clear D gene. The V end lost 3 bases, the J end lost 5 bases, and 6 bases lay between the germline ends. CDR3 size: 12 residues. Germline loops: CDR1 MNHEY, CDR2 SVGEGT. The CDR3 bases are TGTGCCAGCAGTTATCTGGGAGATACGCAGTATTTT. Translated, it gives CASSYLGDTQYF.

This clonotype showed up many times. The CDR3 DNA reads as TGTGCCAGCAGACACCACGGGACTAGCTTAAACAATGAGCAGTTCTTC. It codes for CASRHHGTSLNNEQFF. This chain joins TRBV3-1 and TRBJ2-1; TRBD2 matches 9 bases. Germline V gives CDR1 LGHDT, CDR2 YNNKEL (reference sequence). V lost 6 bases, J lost 5 bases, and 11 bases stayed unmatched. The CDR3 spans 16 residues.

This clonotype occurred a few times. The DNA of the CDR3 is TGCGCCAGCAGCTTGGGGAGTCGAGACAGCGAGCAGTTCTTC. This gives the protein CASSLGSRDSEQFF. The chain uses TRBV5-1 and TRBJ2-1, with D perhaps TRBD1 (5 bases). V was trimmed by 0 bases and J by 10 bases, leaving 14 bases between them. The CDR3 runs 14 residues. Germline V gene sequence: CDR1 SGHRS, CDR2 YFSETQ.

This clonotype was counted at least ten times. The junction departs from germline at one end; a sequencing error may be responsible. The rearrangement links TRBV30 to TRBJ2-1; perhaps TRBD2 as D (5 bases). The CDR3 is 13 amino acids. Germline V gene sequence: CDR1 GTSNPN, CDR2 SVGIG (reference sequence). The CDR3 DNA sequence: TGTGCCTGGAGTGTAGCGGCCTACGATGAGCAGTTCTTC. Translating it yields CAWSVAAYDEQFF.

In its sample, this clonotype was seen a few times. V is TRBV4-1 and J is TRBJ2-7; unclear D gene. The CDR3 extends over 16 amino acids. The germline gives CDR1 MGHRA, CDR2 YSYEKL. V was clipped by 0 bases and J by 0 bases, with 12 bases between them. The CDR3 region is CASSQDLLTSSYEQYF. DNA of the CDR3: TGCGCCAGCAGCCAAGACCTACTAACGAGCTCCTACGAGCAGTACTTC.

The table lists this clonotype with a few counts. This chain joins TRBV2 and TRBJ2-2; no reliable D call. Per germline, CDR1 SNHLY and CDR2 FYNNEI. This CDR3 contains 14 residues. Deletions cut 4 bases from V and 3 bases from J, with 9 bases between. This CDR3 is CASSVLGYTGELFF. The CDR3, as DNA: TGTGCCAGCAGTGTCTTGGGATACACCGGGGAGCTGTTTTTT.

This chain uses TRBV20-1 with TRBJ1-2; D is uncertain. The V end was cut by 3 bases, the J end by 5 bases, with 7 bases between. Germline assignment: CDR1 DFQATT and CDR2 SNEGSKA (reference sequence). The CDR3 covers 11 residues. CDR3 region: CSASVSYGYTF. The DNA for the CDR3 is TGCAGTGCTAGTGTTTCATATGGCTACACCTTC.

The table lists this clonotype with a count of one. This chain connects TRBV6-2 or TRBV6-3 to TRBJ1-2, with 8 bases fitting TRBD1. Trimming cost V 6 bases and J 7 bases; bases outside gene matches: 7. Germline CDR1 MNHEY, CDR2 SVGEGT. There are 13 residues in the CDR3. CDR3 DNA: TGTGCCAGCAGCCAGGGACAGGCTGGTGGCTACACCTTC. Translated: CASSQGQAGGYTF.

CDR3 amino acids: CASSIDRSTEAFF. Here the CDR3 DNA reads TGTGCCAGCAGCATAGACAGGTCCACTGAAGCTTTCTTT. The chain employs TRBV7-3 and TRBJ1-1; perhaps TRBD1 as D (6 bases). There are 13 residues in the CDR3. Germline V gene data show CDR1 as SGHTA and CDR2 as FQGTGA. Trimming removed 5 bases at V and 4 bases at J, with 11 bases between.

This sequence joins TRBV5-1 and TRBJ1-1; 10 positions agree with TRBD1. Trimming at V came to 5 bases and at J to 0 bases, leaving 4 bases not matched to a gene. Germline assignment: CDR1 SGHRS and CDR2 YFSETQ. The CDR3 is 15 residues long. CDR3 bases: TGCGCCAGCAGAGAGGGGACAGGGGTGAACACTGAAGCTTTCTTT. As protein: CASREGTGVNTEAFF.

This clonotype occurred many times. This chain connects TRBV28 to TRBJ1-5; no reliable D call. Germline assignment: CDR1 MDHEN and CDR2 SYDVKM. The CDR3 is made up of 15 amino acids. Trimming removed 2 bases from V and 0 bases from J, with 8 bases in between. The CDR3 nucleotides read TGTGCCAGCAGTTTAACCCTTACTAGCAATCAGCCCCAGCATTTT. Its translation: CASSLTLTSNQPQHF.

This clonotype occurred many times. The chain has TRBV3-1 and TRBJ2-1; D might be TRBD1 (5 bases). V lost 8 bases to trimming and J lost 9 bases, with 14 bases between them. The CDR3 totals 12 residues. Germline assignment: CDR1 LGHDT and CDR2 YNNKEL (reference sequence). CDR3 nucleotides: TGTGCCAGCGGGGCATTCCAAGCTGAGCAGTTCTTC. Protein product: CASGAFQAEQFF.

This clonotype was detected ten times or more. The CDR3 sequence: CASSRSGPWTGELFF. In DNA form, the CDR3 reads TGTGCCAGCAGCCGGAGCGGACCTTGGACCGGGGAGCTGTTTTTT. This chain links TRBV6-1 with TRBJ2-2, with D possibly being TRBD2 (5 bases). This CDR3 comprises 15 residues. The germline V gene encodes CDR1 MNHNS and CDR2 SASEGT. Trimming took 6 bases from V and 5 from J, leaving 16 bases between them.

The chain uses TRBV20-1 and TRBJ2-3, with 11 bases matching TRBD1. From germline, CDR1 is DFQATT and CDR2 SNEGSKA (reference sequence). The CDR3 is made up of 18 amino acids. V shed 5 bases and J 0 bases; nucleotides not matched to a gene: 13. This CDR3 is CSAWDRGVLAGSTDTQYF. The CDR3 DNA is TGCAGTGCTTGGGACAGGGGGGTGCTAGCGGGGAGCACAGATACGCAGTATTTT.

This clonotype was picked up many times. The chain joins TRBV2 to TRBJ2-2; TRBD1 is a possible D gene (8 bases). This CDR3 is built from 15 residues. The V gene lost 8 bases and the J gene lost 3 bases, with 16 bases spanning the gap. CDR1 is SNHLY, CDR2 FYNNEI, per germline. The CDR3 DNA reads TGTGCCAGCGTAGTAACAGGGGGGGACACCGGGGAGCTGTTTTTT. Amino acids: CASVVTGGDTGELFF. The complete variable domain, with remaining parts taken from reference TRBV2 and TRBJ2-2, reads EPEVTQTPSHQVTQMGQEVILRCVPISNHLYFYWYRQILGQKVEFLVSFYNNEISEKSEIFDDQFSVERPDGSNFTLKIRSTKLEDSAMYFCASVVTGGDTGELFFGEGSRLTVL.

This clonotype was recorded a few times. As DNA, the CDR3 is TGCGCCAGCAGCTTTACGGGGCCTTTCTCTGGAAACACCATATATTTT. As protein: CASSFTGPFSGNTIYF. The chain uses TRBV5-1 and TRBJ1-3; D might be TRBD1 (5 bases). The CDR3 has 16 residues. Trimming shortened V by 2 bases and J by 0 bases, and 12 bases separated the two germline ends. Germline V gene lookup returns CDR1 SGHRS and CDR2 YFSETQ. Full variable domain (rest looked up from reference TRBV5-1 and TRBJ1-3): KAGVTQTPRYLIKTRGQQVTLSCSPISGHRSVSWYQQTPGQGLQFLFEYFSETQRNKGNFPGRFSGRQFSNSRSEMNVSTLELGDSALYLCASSFTGPFSGNTIYFGEGSWLTVV.

V usage is TRBV11-3 and J usage is TRBJ1-5; perhaps TRBD1 as D (6 bases). Germline V CDR1 and CDR2: SGHNT, YENEEA. This CDR3 is built from 13 residues. V was clipped by 4 bases and J by 2 bases, with 6 bases between them. The CDR3 is CASSSGGNQPQHF. The CDR3 coding sequence is TGTGCCAGCAGCTCAGGGGGCAATCAGCCCCAGCATTTT.

The chain has TRBV6-1 and TRBJ2-3; TRBD2 aligns across 7 bases. CDR1 and CDR2 from the germline V gene are MNHNS and SASEGT. This CDR3 contains 18 residues. With V trimmed by 1 base and J by 2 bases, 12 bases remained unmatched. The CDR3 nucleotides read TGTGCCAGCAGTGAAGTATCAGCGGCTAGCGGTTACACAGATACGCAGTATTTT. Translated: CASSEVSAASGYTDTQYF.

This clonotype has a count of ten or more. CDR3 DNA sequence: TGTGCCAGTAGAGACGTAGTATCCACTGAAGCTTTCTTT. Translation: CASRDVVSTEAFF. This sequence joins TRBV19 and TRBJ1-1; D is unresolved. The V gene lost 6 bases and the J gene lost 4 bases, with 12 bases spanning the gap. CDR3 length equals 13 residues. CDR1 is LNHDA and CDR2 is SQIVND in the germline V gene (reference sequence).

This clonotype was recorded at least ten times. The V and J genes are TRBV2 and TRBJ1-2; 10 bases are a match to TRBD1. This CDR3 has 13 residues. After removal of 7 bases from V and 5 bases from J, the junction contained 4 bases not matched to a gene. The germline V gene has CDR1 SNHLY and CDR2 FYNNEI. The CDR3 region is CASTMGQGYGYTF. CDR3 sequence (DNA): TGTGCCAGCACGATGGGACAGGGGTATGGCTACACCTTC.

This clonotype was seen ten or more times. The V and J genes are TRBV7-2 and TRBJ2-6; no firm D call. Between the trimmed V and J ends, which lost 5 bases and 4 bases, there was a span of 12 bases. Germline values: CDR1 SGHTA, CDR2 FQGNSA. CDR3 length equals 15 residues. CDR3: CASSEWSSGANVLTF. The CDR3, as DNA: TGTGCCAGCAGCGAGTGGAGCTCCGGGGCCAACGTCCTGACTTTC.